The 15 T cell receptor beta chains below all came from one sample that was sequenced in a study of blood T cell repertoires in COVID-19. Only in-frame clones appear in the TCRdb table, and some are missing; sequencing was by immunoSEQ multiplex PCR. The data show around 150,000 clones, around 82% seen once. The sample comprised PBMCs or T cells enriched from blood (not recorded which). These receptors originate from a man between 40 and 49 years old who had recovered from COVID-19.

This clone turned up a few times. CDR3: CATLSPGDLLYNEQFF. The CDR3 DNA sequence: TGCGCCACCCTATCACCCGGGGACTTACTTTACAATGAGCAGTTCTTC. J is TRBJ2-1 and V is TRBV5-1; D possibly corresponds to TRBD2 (6 bases). The V and J ends lost 9 bases and 4 bases respectively, with 23 bases between them. This CDR3 comprises 16 residues. The germline CDR1 and CDR2 sequences are SGHRS and YFSETQ.

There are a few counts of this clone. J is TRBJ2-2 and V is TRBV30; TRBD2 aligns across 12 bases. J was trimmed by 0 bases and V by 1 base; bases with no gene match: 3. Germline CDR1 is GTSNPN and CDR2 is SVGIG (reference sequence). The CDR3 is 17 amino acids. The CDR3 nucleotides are TGTGCCTGGAGTGGACTAGCGGGGGCCTCGAACACCGGGGAGCTGTTTTTT. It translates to CAWSGLAGASNTGELFF.

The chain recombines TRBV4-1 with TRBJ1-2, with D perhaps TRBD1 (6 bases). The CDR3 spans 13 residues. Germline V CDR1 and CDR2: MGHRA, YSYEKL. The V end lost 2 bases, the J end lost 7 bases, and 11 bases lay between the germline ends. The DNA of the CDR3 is TGCGCCAGCAGCCAACCTTTGGGGGCTGGCTACACCTTC. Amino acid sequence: CASSQPLGAGYTF.

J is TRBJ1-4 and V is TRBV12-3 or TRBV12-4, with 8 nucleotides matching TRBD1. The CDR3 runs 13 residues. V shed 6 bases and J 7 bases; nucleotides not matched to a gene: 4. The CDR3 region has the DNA TGTGCCAGCAGCGGACAGGGTGGTGAAAAACTGTTTTTT. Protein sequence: CASSGQGGEKLFF.

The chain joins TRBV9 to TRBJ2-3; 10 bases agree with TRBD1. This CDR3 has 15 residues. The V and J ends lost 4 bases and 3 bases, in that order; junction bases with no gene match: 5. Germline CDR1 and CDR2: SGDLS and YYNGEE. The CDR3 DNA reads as TGTGCCAGCAGCCCTGGGACAGGGGAGACAGATACGCAGTATTTT. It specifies CASSPGTGETDTQYF.

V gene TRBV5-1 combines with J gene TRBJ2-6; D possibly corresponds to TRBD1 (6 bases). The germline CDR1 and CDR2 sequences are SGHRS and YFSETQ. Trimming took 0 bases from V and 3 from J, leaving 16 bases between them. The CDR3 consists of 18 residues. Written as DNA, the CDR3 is TGCGCCAGCAGCTTGGCCGCGCCCGGCAGGGGTGGGGCCAACGTCCTGACTTTC. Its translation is CASSLAAPGRGGANVLTF.

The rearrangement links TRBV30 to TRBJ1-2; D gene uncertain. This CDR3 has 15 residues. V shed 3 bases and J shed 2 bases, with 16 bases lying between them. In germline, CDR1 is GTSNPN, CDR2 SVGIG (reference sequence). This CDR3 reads CAWSAPRLRNYGYTF. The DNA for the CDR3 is TGTGCCTGGAGCGCCCCGCGCCTACGGAACTATGGCTACACCTTC.

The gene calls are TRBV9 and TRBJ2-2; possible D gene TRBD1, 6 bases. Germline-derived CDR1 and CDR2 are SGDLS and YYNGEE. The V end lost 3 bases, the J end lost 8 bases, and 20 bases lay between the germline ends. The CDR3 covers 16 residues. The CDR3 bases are TGTGCCAGCAGCGCCCCGTCGACAGGTGCGAAAGGGGAGCTGTTTTTT. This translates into CASSAPSTGAKGELFF. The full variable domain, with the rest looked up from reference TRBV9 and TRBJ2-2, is DSGVTQTPKHLITATGQRVTLRCSPRSGDLSVYWYQQSLDQGLQFLIQYYNGEERAKGNILERFSAQQFPDLHSELNLSSLELGDSALYFCASSAPSTGAKGELFFGEGSRLTVL.

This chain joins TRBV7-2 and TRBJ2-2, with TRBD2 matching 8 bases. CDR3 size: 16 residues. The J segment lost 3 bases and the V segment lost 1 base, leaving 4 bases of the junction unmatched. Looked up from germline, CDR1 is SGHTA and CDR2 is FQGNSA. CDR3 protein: CASSLGVSGDTGELFF. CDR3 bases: TGTGCCAGCAGCTTAGGGGTTAGCGGGGACACCGGGGAGCTGTTTTTT.

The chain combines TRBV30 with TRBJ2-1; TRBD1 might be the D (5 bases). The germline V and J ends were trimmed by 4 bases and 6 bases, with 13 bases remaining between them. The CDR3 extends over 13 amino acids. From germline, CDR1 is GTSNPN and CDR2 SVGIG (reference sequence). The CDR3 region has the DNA TGTGCCTGGATCCACAGGTCTGGCAATGAGCAGTTCTTC. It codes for CAWIHRSGNEQFF.

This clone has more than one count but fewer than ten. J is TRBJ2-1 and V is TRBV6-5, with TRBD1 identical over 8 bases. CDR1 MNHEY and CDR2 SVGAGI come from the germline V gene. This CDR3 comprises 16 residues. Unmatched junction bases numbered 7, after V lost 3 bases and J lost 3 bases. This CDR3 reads CASSYSRDRIYNEQFF. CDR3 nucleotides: TGTGCCAGCAGTTATTCCCGGGACAGGATCTACAATGAGCAGTTCTTC.

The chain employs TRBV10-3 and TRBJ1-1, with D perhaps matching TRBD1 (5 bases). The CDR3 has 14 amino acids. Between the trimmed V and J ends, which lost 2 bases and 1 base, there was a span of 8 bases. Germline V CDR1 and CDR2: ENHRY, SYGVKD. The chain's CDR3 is CAISEQGENTEAFF. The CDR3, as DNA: TGTGCCATCAGTGAGCAGGGTGAGAACACTGAAGCTTTCTTT.

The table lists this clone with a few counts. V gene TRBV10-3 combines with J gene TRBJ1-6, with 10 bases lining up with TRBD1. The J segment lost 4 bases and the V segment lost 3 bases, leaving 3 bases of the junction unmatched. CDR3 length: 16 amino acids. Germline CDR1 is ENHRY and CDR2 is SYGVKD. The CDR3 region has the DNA TGTGCCATCAGTGAAGGGGGACAGGGGTATAATTCACCCCTCCACTTT. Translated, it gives CAISEGGQGYNSPLHF.

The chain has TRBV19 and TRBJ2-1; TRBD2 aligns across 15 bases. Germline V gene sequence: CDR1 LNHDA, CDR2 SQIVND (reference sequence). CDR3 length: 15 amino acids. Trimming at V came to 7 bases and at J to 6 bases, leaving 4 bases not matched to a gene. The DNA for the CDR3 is TGTGCCAGTACCAGGACTAGCGGGGGGGCCAATGAGCAGTTCTTC. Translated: CASTRTSGGANEQFF.

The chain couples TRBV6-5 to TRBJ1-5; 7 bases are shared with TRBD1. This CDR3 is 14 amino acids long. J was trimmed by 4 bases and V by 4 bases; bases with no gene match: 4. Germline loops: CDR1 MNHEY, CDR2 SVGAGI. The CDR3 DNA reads TGTGCCAGCAGTTCACAGGGGCCTAATCAGCCCCAGCATTTT. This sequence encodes CASSSQGPNQPQHF.